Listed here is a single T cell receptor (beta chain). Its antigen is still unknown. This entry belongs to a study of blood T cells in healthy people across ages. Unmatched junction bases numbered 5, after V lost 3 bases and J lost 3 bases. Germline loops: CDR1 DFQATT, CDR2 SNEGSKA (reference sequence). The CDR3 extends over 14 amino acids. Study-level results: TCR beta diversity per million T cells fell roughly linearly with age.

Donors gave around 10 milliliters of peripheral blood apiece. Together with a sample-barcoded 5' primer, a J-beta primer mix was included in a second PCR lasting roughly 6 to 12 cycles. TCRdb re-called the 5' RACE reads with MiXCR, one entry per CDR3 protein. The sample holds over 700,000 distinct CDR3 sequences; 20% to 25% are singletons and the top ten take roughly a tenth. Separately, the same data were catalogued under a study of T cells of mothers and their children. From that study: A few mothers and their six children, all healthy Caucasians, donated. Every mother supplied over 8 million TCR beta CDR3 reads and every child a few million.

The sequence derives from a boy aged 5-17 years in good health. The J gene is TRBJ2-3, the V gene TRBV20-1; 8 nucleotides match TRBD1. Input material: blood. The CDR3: CSASAGGETDTQYF. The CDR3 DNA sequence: TGCAGTGCTAGTGCAGGGGGCGAGACAGATACGCAGTATTTT.